These T cell receptor beta chains were read from a single sample in a study of CD8 T cells in Susac syndrome. MiXCR was run by TCRdb on the immunoSEQ multiplex PCR reads, yielding one entry per CDR3 protein. This sample has about 110,000 distinct CDR3 sequences; roughly 94% occur once, and the top ten carry about 0.41%. Sequencing was carried out using CD8+ T cells from PBMCs. Receptor source: a human donor with Susac syndrome. Both conserved end residues are part of each CDR3. Each record gives: J gene, D gene, V gene, clone size, CDR3 DNA, CDR3 protein. The D gene is left open where the match is weak. A row's size may be missing; if present it is once, few, many or a size class.

>TRBJ2-1|TRBD2|TRBV20-1|NA
TGCAGTGCTAGAGATCTGCGGGGGGGTCTCGGGAATGAGCAGTTCTTC
CSARDLRGGLGNEQFF
>TRBJ1-2|NA|TRBV20-1|NA
TGCAGTGCTAGAGCCCCCGGGACCCGGGATGGCTACACCTTC
CSARAPGTRDGYTF
>TRBJ2-3|NA|TRBV27|once
TGTGCCAGCAGTTTATGGCAGGGGCATGGGTCAGATACGCAGTATTTT
CASSLWQGHGSDTQYF
>TRBJ2-1|TRBD2|TRBV18|NA
TGTGCCAGCTCAGGCCTAGCGGGGGCACACAATGAGCAGTTCTTC
CASSGLAGAHNEQFF
>TRBJ2-3|NA|TRBV13|NA
TGTGCCAGCAGCTTAGGCCCTCGTGACGGCACAGATACGCAGTATTTT
CASSLGPRDGTDTQYF
>TRBJ2-7|TRBD1|TRBV29-1|NA
TGCAGCGTTGTCCCTGGACAGGGAAATGGAGAGCAGTACTTC
CSVVPGQGNGEQYF
>TRBJ2-7|TRBD2|TRBV5-4|NA
TGTGCCAGCAGCTTGGATAGCGGGGGGGATGCCTACGAGCAGTACTTC
CASSLDSGGDAYEQYF
>TRBJ1-1|TRBD1|TRBV9|NA
TGTGCCAGCAGCGTAGCTTCAGAAGGGACAGTTTTCACTGAAGCTTTCTTT
CASSVASEGTVFTEAFF
>TRBJ1-2|TRBD1|TRBV20-1|NA
TGCAGTGCTAGCAGGGGGCAAACTGGCTACACCTTC
CSASRGQTGYTF
>TRBJ1-2|NA|TRBV19|NA
TGTGCCAGTAGTATCCCGGGCCTGAGCTATGGCTACACCTTC
CASSIPGLSYGYTF
>TRBJ2-1|NA|TRBV7-9|NA
TGTGCCAGCAGCTCTCGGACGGAACTGTACAATGAGCAGTTCTTC
CASSSRTELYNEQFF
>TRBJ2-1|TRBD2|TRBV14|NA
TGTGCCAGCAGCCAACTACCGGGACTAGCGTTCCATGAGCAGTTCTTC
CASSQLPGLAFHEQFF
>TRBJ2-1|TRBD1|TRBV4-1|NA
TGCGCCAGCAGCACACGGTCAGGGGGTGAGCAGTTCTTC
CASSTRSGGEQFF
>TRBJ1-6|NA|TRBV6-1|NA
TGTGCCAGCAGTGGAGATCCCCTCCACTTT
CASSGDPLHF
>TRBJ2-5|TRBD2|TRBV11-2|few
TGTGCCAGCAGCTCCGGGACTAAGCGCTACCAAGAGACCCAGTACTTC
CASSSGTKRYQETQYF
>TRBJ1-3|NA|TRBV18|NA
TGTGCCAGCTCACCCACCTTAGAGCGCTCTGGAAACACCATATATTTT
CASSPTLERSGNTIYF
>TRBJ2-5|NA|TRBV2|NA
TGTGCCAGCAGTGGGGGTCCGGAGACCCAGTACTTC
CASSGGPETQYF
>TRBJ2-5|TRBD2|TRBV20-1|once
TGCAGTGCTAGCGGGCTAGCGGGGGGTGGGATTTCTAAAGAGACCCAGTACTTC
CSASGLAGGGISKETQYF
>TRBJ2-1|NA|TRBV20-1|NA
TGCAGTGCTAGAGATGAGTCCTACAATGAGCAGTTCTTC
CSARDESYNEQFF
>TRBJ1-2|NA|TRBV2|NA
TGTGCCAGCAGTTTGGACAGCTCAAAGAACTATGGCTACACCTTC
CASSLDSSKNYGYTF
>TRBJ2-1|TRBD2|TRBV2|NA
TGTGCCAGCCGGGGGGGCAGGGATGAGCAGTTCTTC
CASRGGRDEQFF
>TRBJ2-7|NA|TRBV9|once
TGTGCCAGCAGCGCCCCACGGGGACACGAGCAGTACTTC
CASSAPRGHEQYF
>TRBJ2-7|TRBD1|TRBV4-2|NA
TGTGCCAGCAGCCCGGGACAGAATGACTACGAGCAGTACTTC
CASSPGQNDYEQYF
>TRBJ1-4|NA|TRBV2|NA
TGTGCCAGCAGCGGCAGAAAACTGTTTTTT
CASSGRKLFF
>TRBJ2-5|NA|TRBV10-3|NA
TGTGCCATCAGTGAATCGAATGTCCAAGAGACCCAGTACTTC
CAISESNVQETQYF
>TRBJ1-2|NA|TRBV20-1|once
TGCAGTGCTAGAGATCCGGGAGGCAGCTTTAACTATGGCTACACCTTC
CSARDPGGSFNYGYTF
>TRBJ2-7|NA|TRBV7-9|NA
TGTGCCAGCAGCTCGGGTAGCGCCTACGAGCAGTACTTC
CASSSGSAYEQYF
>TRBJ2-7|NA|TRBV19|NA
TGTGCCAGTAGTACAGGGTTGATCGACGAGCAGTACTTC
CASSTGLIDEQYF
>TRBJ2-5|TRBD1|TRBV5-4|NA
TGTGCCAGCACCAGGGACAGGGGTCAAGAGACCCAGTACTTC
CASTRDRGQETQYF
>TRBJ2-3|NA|TRBV2|NA
TGTGCCAGCTTCCGGGACTTCTTCACAGATACGCAGTATTTT
CASFRDFFTDTQYF
>TRBJ2-1|TRBD2|TRBV20-1|NA
TGCAGTGCTAGCGGGGGGGGCTCCTACAATGAGCAGTTCTTC
CSASGGGSYNEQFF
>TRBJ2-7|NA|TRBV15|NA
TGTGCCACCAGCAGCCGACAGTCCCACGAGCAGTACTTC
CATSSRQSHEQYF
>TRBJ1-6|NA|TRBV25-1|NA
TGTGCCAGCAGTGCCCTGGAGAGCTCCTATAATTCACCCCTCCACTTT
CASSALESSYNSPLHF
>TRBJ2-5|NA|TRBV20-1|NA
TGCAGTGCTAGAGATCGTGGACGGCAAGAGACCCAGTACTTC
CSARDRGRQETQYF
>TRBJ1-1|NA|TRBV12-3/TRBV12-4|NA
TGTGCCAGCAGTTTAGCGAGAGCGACTGAAGCTTTCTTT
CASSLARATEAFF
>TRBJ2-5|NA|TRBV9|NA
TGTGCCAGCAGCGTAGATGGGGGGATCCAAGAGACCCAGTACTTC
CASSVDGGIQETQYF
>TRBJ2-5|NA|TRBV14|NA
TGTGCCAGCAGCCAACACAGGTTGGAGACCCAGTACTTC
CASSQHRLETQYF
>TRBJ2-3|TRBD2|TRBV20-1|NA
TGCAGTGCCAAGACTAGCGGGGTAGGGTCCCCTCAAGATACGCAGTATTTT
CSAKTSGVGSPQDTQYF
>TRBJ2-1|TRBD2|TRBV20-1|NA
TGCAGTGCTAGAGATGGGGGACTAGCGGGGGAGTGGCTGGACAATGAGCAGTTCTTC
CSARDGGLAGEWLDNEQFF
>TRBJ2-5|NA|TRBV11-2|NA
TGTGCCAGCAGCTTAGATCATGGGTCGCTACAAGAGACCCAGTACTTC
CASSLDHGSLQETQYF
>TRBJ2-2|TRBD2|TRBV7-9|NA
TGTGCCACCACTAGCGGAAAGAACACCGGGGAGCTGTTTTTT
CATTSGKNTGELFF
>TRBJ2-5|NA|TRBV6-5|NA
TGTGCCAGCAGTTATCGGGGGGAGACCCAGTACTTC
CASSYRGETQYF
>TRBJ2-7|NA|TRBV15|NA
TGTGCCACCAGCAGAGTGCCCGGGGGGCCTTACGAGCAGTACTTC
CATSRVPGGPYEQYF
>TRBJ2-1|NA|TRBV6-1|NA
TGTGCCAGCAGTGAGGTCAGGCTCGGTGAGCAGTTCTTC
CASSEVRLGEQFF
>TRBJ1-2|NA|TRBV6-5|NA
TGTGCCAGCAGATCGGGACTTACGAACGACTATGGCTACACCTTC
CASRSGLTNDYGYTF
>TRBJ1-1|NA|TRBV12-3/TRBV12-4|NA
TGTGCCAGCAGCTTTAGGGTAGCGGGCACTGAAGCTTTCTTT
CASSFRVAGTEAFF